This T cell receptor beta chain was captured by sequencing in a study of blood T cells in healthy people across ages. With a J-beta primer mix and a sample-barcoded 5' primer, a second PCR ran roughly 6 to 12 cycles. TCRdb fed the 5' RACE reads into MiXCR, producing one record per CDR3 protein. The profile shows more than 750,000 distinct CDR3 sequences, roughly 28% of them singletons. CDR3 size: 16 residues. V lost 2 bases, J lost 4 bases, and 8 bases stayed unmatched. This sample also appeared in a second study, on T cells of mothers and their children.

The sequencing input was blood. This sequence was found in a woman in her thirties or forties in good health. The chain carries TRBV12-3 or TRBV12-4 and TRBJ2-5, with 9 bases that match TRBD2. For the CDR3, the DNA is TGTGCCAGCAGTTTAATGAGCGGGGGGCGGGGAGAGACCCAGTACTTC. This sequence encodes CASSLMSGGRGETQYF.